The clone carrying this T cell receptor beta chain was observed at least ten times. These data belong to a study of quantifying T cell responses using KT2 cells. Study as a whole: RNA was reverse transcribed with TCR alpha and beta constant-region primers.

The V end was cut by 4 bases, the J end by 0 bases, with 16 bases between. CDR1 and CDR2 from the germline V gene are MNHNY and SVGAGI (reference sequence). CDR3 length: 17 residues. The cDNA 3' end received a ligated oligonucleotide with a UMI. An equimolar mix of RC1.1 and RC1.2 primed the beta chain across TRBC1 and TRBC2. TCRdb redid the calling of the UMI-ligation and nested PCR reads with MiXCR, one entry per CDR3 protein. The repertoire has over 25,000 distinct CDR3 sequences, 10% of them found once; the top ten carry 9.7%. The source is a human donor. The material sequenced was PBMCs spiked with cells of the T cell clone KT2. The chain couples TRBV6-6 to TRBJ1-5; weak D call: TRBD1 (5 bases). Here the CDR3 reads CASSSPTESYSNQPQHF. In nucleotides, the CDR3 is TGTGCCAGCAGTTCACCGACAGAATCTTATAGCAATCAGCCCCAGCATTTT.